This T cell receptor beta chain was sequenced during a study of T cell responses to AZD1222 COVID-19 vaccine. The data were produced by immunoSEQ multiplex PCR, yet TCRdb's version contains in-frame clones alone and is incomplete. The table includes 100,000 to 150,000 clones, about 87% detected once. CDR3 length equals 17 residues. V was pared by 8 bases and J by 4 bases, with 18 bases of the junction left unmatched. Germline lookup yields CDR1 LNHDA and CDR2 SQIVND (reference sequence). The chain uses TRBV19 and TRBJ1-1, with TRBD1 matching 8 bases. This specimen consisted of peripheral blood, obtained on day 0 of AZD1222 vaccination. The receptor comes from an adult in good health. CDR3 residues: CASSWARQGSVATEAFF. The CDR3 bases are TGTGCCAGTTCATGGGCCCGACAGGGGAGTGTGGCCACTGAAGCTTTCTTT.